This TCR beta chain was captured by sequencing in a study of blood T cell repertoires in COVID-19. Per the study methods: Researchers report that nucleated cell counts were estimated from reference gene primer amplification. The repertoire was sequenced with immunoSEQ multiplex PCR; TCRdb's copy has only in-frame clones and lacks some. The V and J calls and clone size were taken over from that table, and D and trimming were inferred from the DNA. This sample has 150,000 to 200,000 clones, with around 87% found just once. Donors were grouped by their self-reported clinical history. The CDR3 has 13 amino acids. V lost 6 bases, J lost 6 bases, and 12 bases lay in between.

This sequence joins TRBV12-3 or TRBV12-4 and TRBJ1-5; TRBD1 is a possible D gene (6 bases). The specimen sequenced was PBMCs or T cells enriched from blood (not recorded which). The sequence was obtained from a woman aged 30 to 39 who had recovered from COVID-19. CDR3 sequence: CASRYRETQPQHF. CDR3 nucleotide sequence: TGTGCCAGCAGATACAGGGAGACTCAGCCCCAGCATTTT.